What follows are 21 T cell receptor beta chains derived from one specimen sequenced in a study of shared clonotypes between healthy human individuals. Generated by immunoSEQ multiplex PCR, the TCRdb table keeps only in-frame clones and is missing some. The sample consists of approximately 2.1 million clones, 85% to 95% of them appearing once. Sequences were obtained from naive CD4+ T cells from PBMCs. Subset specified: CD45RA+ positively selected. These receptors were collected from a man between 18 and 35 years old in good health. Some clones in this sample may be carry-over from other donors' samples.

The chain joins TRBV7-2 to TRBJ1-2, with 7 nucleotides matching TRBD1. V lost 1 base and J lost 4; bases outside the gene matches: 3. This CDR3 comprises 14 residues. CDR1 and CDR2 (germline): SGHTA, FQGNSA. The CDR3 reads CASSLDRGTYGYTF. CDR3 DNA: TGTGCCAGCAGCTTAGACAGGGGAACCTATGGCTACACCTTC.

This clone was seen a single time. This chain connects TRBV5-6 to TRBJ2-7; D is ambiguous. This CDR3 region has 12 residues. From germline, CDR1 is SGHDT and CDR2 YYEEEE. V lost 1 base and J lost 6, with 8 bases in between. This chain's CDR3 is CASSLLGREQYF. The CDR3 region has the DNA TGTGCCAGCAGCTTGTTAGGGCGCGAGCAGTACTTC.

The rearrangement joins TRBV6-7 to TRBJ2-1, with D perhaps matching TRBD2 (6 bases). TRBV6-7 has ORF status, its function being uncertain. The CDR3 consists of 16 residues. V lost 2 bases and J 0 bases, leaving 11 bases between the germline ends. The DNA of the CDR3 is TGTGCCAGCAGTTACCGGGACTCCCGCTCCTACAATGAGCAGTTCTTC. Translation: CASSYRDSRSYNEQFF.

This clone has a single count. The rearrangement uses TRBV28 and TRBJ2-5, with 12 bases aligning to TRBD2. This CDR3 has 15 amino acids. The V and J ends lost 5 bases and 2 bases, in that order; junction bases with no gene match: 3. From germline, CDR1 is MDHEN and CDR2 SYDVKM. The CDR3 DNA reads as TGTGCCAGCAGTAGGACTAGCGGGAATCAAGAGACCCAGTACTTC. It is translated as CASSRTSGNQETQYF. Variable domain in full (rest from reference TRBV28 and TRBJ2-5): DVKVTQSSRYLVKRTGEKVFLECVQDMDHENMFWYRQDPGLGLRLIYFSYDVKMKEKGDIPEGYSVSREKKERFSLILESASTNQTSMYLCASSRTSGNQETQYFGPGTRLLVL.

Only one count was recorded for this clone. J is TRBJ2-7 and V is TRBV9, with 8 positions matching TRBD2. Germline V CDR1 and CDR2: SGDLS, YYNGEE. Trimming cost V 0 bases and J 2 bases; bases outside gene matches: 4. The CDR3 has 15 amino acids. Here the CDR3 reads CASSVGGTSPYEQYF. CDR3 DNA: TGTGCCAGCAGCGTAGGCGGGACTAGTCCCTACGAGCAGTACTTC.

The chain combines TRBV6-1 with TRBJ1-2, with 7 nucleotides matching TRBD1. Unmatched junction bases numbered 11, after V lost 2 bases and J lost 5 bases. Germline lookup yields CDR1 MNHNS and CDR2 SASEGT. The CDR3 contains 16 residues. CDR3 sequence reads: CASSENLGGLGYGYTF. In nucleotides, the CDR3 is TGTGCCAGCAGTGAAAATCTAGGGGGCCTAGGATATGGCTACACCTTC.

For this clone: Other DNA sequences within the sample encode an identical CDR3. The chain uses TRBV5-1 and TRBJ2-6; no clear D gene. The V and J ends lost 2 bases and 0 bases respectively, with 6 bases between them. CDR1 is SGHRS and CDR2 is YFSETQ in the germline V gene. The CDR3 sequence is 15 residues long. DNA of the CDR3: TGCGCCAGCAGCTTCAGTAACTCTGGGGCCAACGTCCTGACTTTC. It codes for CASSFSNSGANVLTF.

The rearrangement uses TRBV29-1 and TRBJ2-7; D remains ambiguous. Looked up from germline, CDR1 is SQVTM and CDR2 is ANQGSEA. Deletions cut 0 bases from V and 6 bases from J, with 12 bases between. CDR3 length: 13 amino acids. The CDR3 reads CSVEDINLGEQYF. CDR3 DNA: TGCAGCGTTGAAGATATTAATCTAGGCGAGCAGTACTTC.

Comments on this clone: At the DNA level, this CDR3 is encoded by other sequences in the same sample as well. The chain uses TRBV28 and TRBJ1-1; 9 bases fit TRBD1. Losses at the gene ends were 6 bases for V and 5 bases for J; bases not matched to a gene: 4. The germline V gene encodes CDR1 MDHEN and CDR2 SYDVKM. The CDR3 consists of 13 residues. DNA of the CDR3: TGTGCCAGCAGCCTAGACAGGGGGACTGAAGCTTTCTTT. It codes for CASSLDRGTEAFF. The full variable domain, completed using reference TRBV28 and TRBJ1-1, is DVKVTQSSRYLVKRTGEKVFLECVQDMDHENMFWYRQDPGLGLRLIYFSYDVKMKEKGDIPEGYSVSREKKERFSLILESASTNQTSMYLCASSLDRGTEAFFGQGTRLTVV.

This rearrangement joins TRBV4-1 to TRBJ2-1; D not resolved. The germline gives CDR1 MGHRA, CDR2 YSYEKL. The CDR3 loop spans 15 amino acids. V lost 4 bases and J lost 3, with 13 bases in between. The CDR3 DNA sequence: TGCGCCAGCAGCCCATACTATCTAGTCTACAATGAGCAGTTCTTC. Its protein is CASSPYYLVYNEQFF.

The chain has TRBV6-6 and TRBJ2-7; perhaps TRBD2 as D (6 bases). The V gene lost 11 bases and the J gene lost 0 bases, with 14 bases spanning the gap. Looked up from germline, CDR1 is MNHNY and CDR2 is SVGAGI (reference sequence). The CDR3 loop spans 13 amino acids. DNA of the CDR3: TGTGCCGTCCGGGGACTGGGCTCCTACGAGCAGTACTTC. Protein: CAVRGLGSYEQYF.

The chain couples TRBV11-2 to TRBJ2-3, with 9 positions matching TRBD2. The CDR3 extends over 18 amino acids. The germline gives CDR1 SGHAT, CDR2 FQNNGV. J was trimmed by 3 bases and V by 4 bases; bases with no gene match: 14. CDR3: CASSSSAGLAGFTDTQYF. For the CDR3, the DNA is TGTGCCAGCAGCTCCAGCGCCGGGCTAGCGGGATTTACAGATACGCAGTATTTT. Together with reference TRBV11-2 and TRBJ2-3, the CDR3 gives the full variable domain: EAGVAQSPRYKIIEKRQSVAFWCNPISGHATLYWYQQILGQGPKLLIQFQNNGVVDDSQLPKDRFSAERLKGVDSTLKIQPAKLEDSAVYLCASSSSAGLAGFTDTQYFGPGTRLTVL.

The gene calls are TRBV5-1 and TRBJ1-2; 8 bases are a match to TRBD1. Trimming removed 4 bases from V and 8 bases from J; junction bases left unmatched: 16. This CDR3 is built from 16 residues. Germline V gives CDR1 SGHRS, CDR2 YFSETQ. In nucleotides, the CDR3 is TGCGCCAGCAGCCCCGGTGCGGTCCAGGGGGCGCTAGGCTACACCTTC. This sequence encodes CASSPGAVQGALGYTF.

The chain is built from TRBV27 and TRBJ2-3; D not resolved. CDR3 length equals 13 residues. V dropped 0 bases and J dropped 9 bases, with 10 bases sitting between them. Germline lookup yields CDR1 MNHEY and CDR2 SMNVEV (reference sequence). The CDR3 reads CASSLSTLGTQYF. In DNA form, the CDR3 reads TGTGCCAGCAGTTTATCCACCCTTGGAACGCAGTATTTT.

The V call is TRBV7-3, the J call TRBJ2-6; 7 nucleotides agree with TRBD1. The V gene end was trimmed by 2 bases and the J gene end by 4 bases; junction bases not matched to a gene: 5. CDR1 is SGHTA, CDR2 FQGTGA, per germline. The CDR3 covers 16 residues. CDR3 sequence reads: CASSLGTALGANVLTF. DNA for the CDR3: TGTGCCAGCAGCTTAGGGACAGCCCTCGGGGCCAACGTCCTGACTTTC.

The chain combines TRBV5-5 with TRBJ2-7, with 7 positions matching TRBD2. This CDR3 comprises 13 residues. Per germline, CDR1 SGHKS and CDR2 YYEKEE (reference sequence). V was clipped by 4 bases and J by 9 bases; unmatched bases: 10. CDR3 in amino acids: CASSPGTIEGQYF. The DNA of the CDR3 is TGTGCCAGCAGCCCTGGGACTATTGAAGGGCAGTACTTC.

A single count supports this clone. The genes are TRBV4-1 and TRBJ2-2; D gene unclear. Trimming cost V 0 bases and J 1 base, with 24 bases left between them. The CDR3 is 21 amino acids. Germline CDR1 reads MGHRA; CDR2 reads YSYEKL. The CDR3 region is CASSQEEILAAPKGNTGELFF. In DNA, the CDR3 is TGCGCCAGCAGCCAAGAAGAGATTTTGGCTGCACCGAAAGGGAACACCGGGGAGCTGTTTTTT.

The V gene is TRBV5-1, the J gene TRBJ2-2; D unresolved. This CDR3 region has 14 residues. Germline loops: CDR1 SGHRS, CDR2 YFSETQ. Trimming cost V 4 bases and J 4 bases, with 11 bases left between them. CDR3 amino acids: CASSKGPPTGELFF. The CDR3 bases are TGCGCCAGCAGCAAGGGTCCTCCCACCGGGGAGCTGTTTTTT.

This clone showed up just a few times. CDR3: CASSLETENTEAFF. As DNA, the CDR3 is TGTGCCAGCAGCTTAGAGACAGAGAACACTGAAGCTTTCTTT. V gene TRBV7-9 combines with J gene TRBJ1-1; tentative D call: TRBD1 (5 bases). The germline V and J ends were trimmed by 1 base and 1 base, with 7 bases remaining between them. Germline V CDR1 and CDR2: SEHNR, FQNEAQ (reference sequence). The CDR3 length is 14 residues.

The rearrangement uses TRBV7-2 and TRBJ2-7; 9 nucleotides line up with TRBD2. Looked up from germline, CDR1 is SGHTA and CDR2 is FQGNSA. This CDR3 has 16 amino acids. V shed 3 bases, J shed 6 bases, and the junction held 12 bases outside the gene matches. The CDR3 DNA sequence: TGTGCCAGCAGCTTGGGAGGTAGCGGGGGTCTTCGCGAGCAGTACTTC. Its translation: CASSLGGSGGLREQYF.

The chain is built from TRBV28 and TRBJ1-5; tentative D call: TRBD1 (5 bases). Germline V gene sequence: CDR1 MDHEN, CDR2 SYDVKM. V shed 6 bases and J shed 0 bases, with 12 bases lying between them. There are 15 residues in the CDR3. CDR3 DNA: TGTGCCAGCAGAGTACGGGACCTTAGCAATCAGCCCCAGCATTTT. Its translation: CASRVRDLSNQPQHF.